The clone carrying this T cell receptor (beta chain) was picked up a small number of times. What it binds is not known. The data stem from a study of OX40 agonist ivuxolimab in advanced cancers. Overall study context: Ivuxolimab was administered intravenously to patients at 0.01 to 10 mg/kg every 2 weeks.

V was clipped by 3 bases and J by 7 bases; unmatched bases: 9. The germline V gene encodes CDR1 LGHNA and CDR2 YSLEER. This CDR3 spans 16 amino acids. Libraries were prepared by immunoSEQ multiplex PCR; TCRdb keeps only in-frame clonotypes and omits some of them. The table has approximately 54,000 clones, 91% seen once. Cycle 7 day 1, cycle 4 day 1, and baseline were the timepoints at which blood was sampled. Findings and limits, study-wide: What antigens the expanded peripheral T cells recognized was never established. Patients who responded partially at 0.1-3.0 mg/kg showed clonal expansion ranking among the lowest.

This chain uses TRBV4-3 with TRBJ2-1, with TRBD2 matching over 10 bases. The origin of this receptor is an adult with an advanced solid tumor such as melanoma, head and neck, liver or kidney cancer. The sample consisted of CD4+ or CD8+ T cells sorted from blood, taken in a trial of the OX40 agonist ivuxolimab. CDR3 DNA sequence: TGCGCCAGCAGCCAGAGTCCTAGCGGGGGTGGGAATGAGCAGTTCTTC. It is translated as CASSQSPSGGGNEQFF.